This T cell receptor (beta chain) derives from a study of beta chain features in type 1 diabetes. Study-wide results and limits: TCRB CDR3s from Type 1 diabetes patients were moderately but significantly shorter in all four CD4+ subsets.

Trimming removed 4 bases at V and 0 bases at J, with 15 bases between. The CDR3 runs to 16 residues. Germline CDR1 SGHTA, CDR2 FQGNSA. Since all of the isolated RNA was reverse transcribed, expressed TCRB transcripts were what got sequenced. The method was immunoSEQ multiplex PCR; TCRdb's version includes in-frame clones alone and lacks a portion of them. The sample lists about 320,000 clones; approximately 15% were seen once. Notes on this clone: What it binds is unknown.

Sequenced sample: central memory CD4+ T cells from blood. This TCR derives from a man younger than 45 in good health. The rearrangement uses TRBV7-2 and TRBJ1-2; D is unclear. The CDR3 DNA reads TGTGCCAGCAGCTCACCCTCAGGAGGAGCTAACTATGGCTACACCTTC. Translating gives CASSSPSGGANYGYTF.